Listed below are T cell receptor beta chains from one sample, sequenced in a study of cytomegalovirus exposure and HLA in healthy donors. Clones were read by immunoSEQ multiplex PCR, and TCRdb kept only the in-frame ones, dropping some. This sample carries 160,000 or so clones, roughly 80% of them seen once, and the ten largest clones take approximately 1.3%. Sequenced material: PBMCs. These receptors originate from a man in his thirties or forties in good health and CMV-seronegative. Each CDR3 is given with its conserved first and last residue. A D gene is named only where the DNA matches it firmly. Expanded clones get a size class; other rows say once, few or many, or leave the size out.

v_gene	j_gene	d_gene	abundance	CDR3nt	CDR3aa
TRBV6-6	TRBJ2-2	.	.	TGTGCCAGCAGTTACCCCGGGACCGGGGAGCTGTTTTTT	CASSYPGTGELFF
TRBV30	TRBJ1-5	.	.	TGTGCCTGGAGTGTGCGGGGGCCCCAGCATTTT	CAWSVRGPQHF
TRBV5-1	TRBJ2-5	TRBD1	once	TGCGCCAGCAGCTTCGGGACAGGGGTTAGCGAGACCCAGTACTTC	CASSFGTGVSETQYF
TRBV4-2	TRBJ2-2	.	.	TGTGCCAGCAGCCAGGCGGGGCGGTACTCGAACACCGGGGAGCTGTTTTTT	CASSQAGRYSNTGELFF
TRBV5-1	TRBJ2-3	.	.	TGCGCCAGCAAATCTGCCCAGGGGCCGGTCACAGATACGCAGTATTTT	CASKSAQGPVTDTQYF
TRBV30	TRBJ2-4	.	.	TGTGCCTGGAGACTCGGGGGAAAAAACATTCAGTACTTC	CAWRLGGKNIQYF
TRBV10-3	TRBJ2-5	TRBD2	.	TGTGCCATCAGTGCGGCTAGCGGGAGGGCCCAAGAGACCCAGTACTTC	CAISAASGRAQETQYF
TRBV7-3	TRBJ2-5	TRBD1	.	TGTGCCAGCAGCTCGCCCATTGCCACAGGGGAGTCCTGCCAAGAGACCCAGTACTTC	CASSSPIATGESCQETQYF
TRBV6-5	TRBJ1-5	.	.	TGTGCCAGCAGTTCCTCACAGGGTCGGCGCAATCAGCCCCAGCATTTT	CASSSSQGRRNQPQHF
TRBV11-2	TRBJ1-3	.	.	TGTGCCAGCAGCTCCTCCCCGGCAGGGGTGTATGGAAACACCATATATTTT	CASSSSPAGVYGNTIYF
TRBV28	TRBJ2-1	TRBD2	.	TGTGCCAGCATGGGGTCTAGCGGGAGAGTTAATGAGCAGTTCTTC	CASMGSSGRVNEQFF
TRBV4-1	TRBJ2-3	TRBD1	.	TGCGCCAGCAGCCAGGACGACAGGGGCGCAGATACGCAGTATTTT	CASSQDDRGADTQYF
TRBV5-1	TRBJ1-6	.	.	TGCGCCAGCAGCTTGTCTACCAGGGAAAATTCACCCCTCCACTTT	CASSLSTRENSPLHF
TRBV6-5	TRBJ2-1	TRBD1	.	TGTGCCAGCAGTTACTCGACAGGGTTTACTGAGCAGTTCTTC	CASSYSTGFTEQFF
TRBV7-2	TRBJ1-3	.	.	TGTGCCAGCAGCTTGGGCAGCTCTGGAAACACCATATATTTT	CASSLGSSGNTIYF
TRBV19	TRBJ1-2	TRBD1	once	TGTGCCAGTAGTATTCGGCAGGGGGATGGTGGCTACACCTTC	CASSIRQGDGGYTF
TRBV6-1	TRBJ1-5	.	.	TGTGCCAGCGTCAAGTCTGGCGGGCCCCAGCATTTT	CASVKSGGPQHF
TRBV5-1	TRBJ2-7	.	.	TGCGCCAGCACCCCCGGGGTGGTTGGACCCTACGAGCAGTACTTC	CASTPGVVGPYEQYF
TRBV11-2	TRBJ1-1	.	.	TGTGCCAGCAGCTTAGCGCATACAGTTAACACTGAAGCTTTCTTT	CASSLAHTVNTEAFF
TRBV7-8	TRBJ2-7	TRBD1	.	TGTGCCAGCAGCTTAGTGGGACAGGGAGCCTACGAGCAGTACTTC	CASSLVGQGAYEQYF
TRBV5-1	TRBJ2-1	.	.	TGCGCCAGCAGCTTGGAACTAGGTGATGAGCAGTTCTTC	CASSLELGDEQFF
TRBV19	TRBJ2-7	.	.	TGTGCCAGTAGTAGCCGAGGTCATAGCTCCTACGAGCAGTACTTC	CASSSRGHSSYEQYF
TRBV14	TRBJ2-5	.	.	TGTGCCAGCAGCCTTAGCGACATTTCTGAGACCCAGTACTTC	CASSLSDISETQYF
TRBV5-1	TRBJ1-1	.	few	TGCGCCAGCAGCCGGGGGGGGGACACTGAAGCTTTCTTT	CASSRGGDTEAFF
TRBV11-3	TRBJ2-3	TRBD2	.	TGTGCCAGCAGTAGCGGGGGGGCGACAGATACGCAGTATTTT	CASSSGGATDTQYF
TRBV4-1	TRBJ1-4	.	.	TGCGCCAGCAGCCAAGATAGGAAGGGGACTAATGAAAAACTGTTTTTT	CASSQDRKGTNEKLFF
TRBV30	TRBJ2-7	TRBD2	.	TGTGCCTGGAGTCCCACCGGGGGGTCCTACGAGCAGTACTTC	CAWSPTGGSYEQYF
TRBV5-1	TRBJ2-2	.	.	TGCGCCAGCAGCCCGGAAGGGGCCCGAGCGACCAACACCGGGGAGCTGTTTTTT	CASSPEGARATNTGELFF
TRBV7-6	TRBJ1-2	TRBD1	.	TGTGCCAGCAGCTTTGGGACAGATGGCTACACCTTC	CASSFGTDGYTF
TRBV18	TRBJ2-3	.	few	TGTGCCAGCTCACCAGCAGGGCGCGGGGTAGATACGCAGTATTTT	CASSPAGRGVDTQYF
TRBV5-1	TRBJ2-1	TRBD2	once	TGCGCCAGCAGCACCACTAGCGGGGGCTCCTACAATGAGCAGTTCTTC	CASSTTSGGSYNEQFF
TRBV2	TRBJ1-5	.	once	TGTGCCAGCAGGCAGACAGTAAGCAATCAGCCCCAGCATTTT	CASRQTVSNQPQHF
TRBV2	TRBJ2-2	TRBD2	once	TGTGCCAGGGGGAACATAGCGGGAGCGTCCACCGGGGAGCTGTTTTTT	CARGNIAGASTGELFF
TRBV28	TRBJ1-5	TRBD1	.	TGTGCCAGCAACCGACAGGGGGACGGCAATCAGCCCCAGCATTTT	CASNRQGDGNQPQHF
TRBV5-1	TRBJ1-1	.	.	TGCGCCAGCAGCTTCAACAGGGACACTGAAGCTTTCTTT	CASSFNRDTEAFF
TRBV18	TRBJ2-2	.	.	TGTGCCAGCTCACCACCTACAGGGCTCTTCCTACGGTTTTTT	CASSPPTGLFLRFF
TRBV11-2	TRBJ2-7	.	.	TGTGCCAGCAGCTCCAGACAGGTGGCCTACGAGCAGTACTTC	CASSSRQVAYEQYF
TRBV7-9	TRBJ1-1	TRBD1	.	TGTGCCAGCAGCTCCGGGACAGAGAACACTGAAGCTTTCTTT	CASSSGTENTEAFF
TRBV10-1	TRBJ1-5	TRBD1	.	TGCGCCAGCAGTGAGCCTCGGGACAGAAATCAGCCCCAGCATTTT	CASSEPRDRNQPQHF
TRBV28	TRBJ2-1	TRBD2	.	TGTGCCAGCAGTTCAATTGGACTAGTCGGCTACAATGAGCAGTTCTTC	CASSSIGLVGYNEQFF
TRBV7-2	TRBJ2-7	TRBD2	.	TGTGCCAGCAGCCCGACTAGCGGGAGATACGAGCAGTACTTC	CASSPTSGRYEQYF